These 18 T cell receptor beta chains were all obtained from the same sample, sequenced in a study of blood T cell repertoires in COVID-19. Generated by immunoSEQ multiplex PCR, the TCRdb table keeps only in-frame clones and is missing some. The sample lists fewer than 300,000 clones, approximately 84% occurring once. The sequencing sample was made of peripheral blood. These receptors originate from a human donor with COVID-19, enrolled during active disease. The donor label of this sample is uncertain.

The J gene is TRBJ1-5, the V gene TRBV6-4; possible D gene TRBD1, 6 bases. V lost 6 bases and J lost 5, with 11 bases in between. The germline CDR1 and CDR2 sequences are MRHNA and SNTAGT. The CDR3 is 13 amino acids. The CDR3 spells CASSPGVDQPQHF. In nucleotides, the CDR3 is TGTGCCAGCAGCCCAGGGGTGGATCAGCCCCAGCATTTT.

J is TRBJ1-1 and V is TRBV7-9; D may be TRBD1 (5 bases). Trimming removed 5 bases at V and 5 bases at J, with 12 bases between. The length of the CDR3 is 13 residues. Germline loops: CDR1 SEHNR, CDR2 FQNEAQ (reference sequence). CDR3 sequence: CASSRDGGTEAFF. DNA of the CDR3: TGTGCCAGCAGCCGAGACGGGGGGACTGAAGCTTTCTTT.

A few counts support this clone. The chain combines TRBV28 with TRBJ1-1, with 7 nucleotides matching TRBD1. This CDR3 has 14 amino acids. V shed 6 bases and J 2 bases; nucleotides not matched to a gene: 6. Per germline, CDR1 MDHEN and CDR2 SYDVKM. The DNA for the CDR3 is TGTGCCAGCAGGGAAGGGGGCGTAAACACTGAAGCTTTCTTT. It encodes CASREGGVNTEAFF. Filled out from reference TRBV28 and TRBJ1-1, the complete variable domain reads DVKVTQSSRYLVKRTGEKVFLECVQDMDHENMFWYRQDPGLGLRLIYFSYDVKMKEKGDIPEGYSVSREKKERFSLILESASTNQTSMYLCASREGGVNTEAFFGQGTRLTVV.

The chain combines TRBV5-4 with TRBJ2-5, with D tentatively TRBD2 (5 bases). The V end lost 1 base, the J end lost 4 bases, and 11 bases lay between the germline ends. CDR3 size: 14 residues. Germline V gene data show CDR1 as SGHNT and CDR2 as YYREEE (reference sequence). CDR3 sequence reads: CASSLWVAGETQYF. CDR3 nucleotides: TGTGCCAGCAGCTTGTGGGTTGCGGGAGAGACCCAGTACTTC. Combining the CDR3 with reference TRBV5-4 and TRBJ2-5 gives the whole variable domain ETGVTQSPTHLIKTRGQQVTLRCSSQSGHNTVSWYQQALGQGPQFIFQYYREEENGRGNFPPRFSGLQFPNYSSELNVNALELDDSALYLCASSLWVAGETQYFGPGTRLLVL.

In this sample, this clone turned up a few times. This chain connects TRBV5-1 to TRBJ1-5; D might be TRBD1 (5 bases). There are 15 residues in the CDR3. V dropped 0 bases and J dropped 5 bases, with 12 bases sitting between them. The germline CDR1 and CDR2 sequences are SGHRS and YFSETQ. The CDR3: CASSLGTNRDQPQHF. The CDR3 nucleotides read TGCGCCAGCAGCTTGGGGACAAATCGAGATCAGCCCCAGCATTTT. The full variable domain, with the rest looked up from reference TRBV5-1 and TRBJ1-5, is KAGVTQTPRYLIKTRGQQVTLSCSPISGHRSVSWYQQTPGQGLQFLFEYFSETQRNKGNFPGRFSGRQFSNSRSEMNVSTLELGDSALYLCASSLGTNRDQPQHFGDGTRLSIL.

This clone was counted a single time. The genes are TRBV7-2 and TRBJ2-5, with 14 nucleotides matching TRBD2. Germline loops: CDR1 SGHTA, CDR2 FQGNSA. The CDR3 sequence is 17 residues long. V trimming: 1 base; J trimming: 5 bases; junction bases outside the gene matches: 6. This CDR3 reads CASSLVGTSGSLETQYF. The CDR3 region has the DNA TGTGCCAGCAGCTTAGTTGGGACTAGCGGGAGTTTGGAGACCCAGTACTTC.

The chain links TRBV9 to TRBJ2-7; possibly TRBD1 for D (6 bases). The CDR3 is made up of 15 amino acids. Germline V gene sequence: CDR1 SGDLS, CDR2 YYNGEE. Trimming took 0 bases from V and 0 from J, leaving 10 bases between them. The CDR3 DNA reads TGTGCCAGCAGCGTAGGGTGGGGGCCCTCCTACGAGCAGTACTTC. Translating gives CASSVGWGPSYEQYF.

This clone was detected only a few times. The chain uses TRBV7-2 and TRBJ2-7; a weak D match, TRBD2 (5 bases). CDR3 length: 14 residues. The germline gives CDR1 SGHTA, CDR2 FQGNSA. Between the trimmed V and J ends, which lost 3 bases and 6 bases, there was a span of 15 bases. The CDR3: CASSFLRGTPEQYF. CDR3 nucleotides: TGTGCCAGCAGCTTCCTCCGGGGTACCCCCGAGCAGTACTTC.

The chain joins TRBV7-3 to TRBJ2-3; 9 nucleotides align to TRBD2. Per germline, CDR1 SGHTA and CDR2 FQGTGA. The CDR3 contains 15 residues. The J segment lost 4 bases and the V segment lost 2 bases, leaving 4 bases of the junction unmatched. The CDR3, as DNA: TGTGCCAGCAGCTTACTAGCGGGATTCCCAGATACGCAGTATTTT. Amino acids: CASSLLAGFPDTQYF.

The rearrangement joins TRBV19 to TRBJ1-2, with D perhaps matching TRBD1 (5 bases). Germline values: CDR1 LNHDA, CDR2 SQIVND (reference sequence). Trimming removed 8 bases from V and 0 bases from J, with 16 bases in between. This CDR3 contains 15 residues. The CDR3 region is CASGNRIPTNYGYTF. The CDR3 DNA follows: TGTGCCAGTGGCAACAGGATTCCCACTAACTATGGCTACACCTTC.

CDR3 residues: CASSFRGQKGYNSPLHF. The CDR3 DNA reads as TGTGCCAGCAGTTTCCGAGGACAGAAGGGTTATAATTCACCCCTCCACTTT. The rearrangement links TRBV28 to TRBJ1-6; maybe TRBD1 (6 bases). Germline V gene data show CDR1 as MDHEN and CDR2 as SYDVKM. V dropped 3 bases and J dropped 4 bases, with 16 bases sitting between them. The CDR3 totals 17 residues.

A single count supports this clone. The chain has TRBV18 and TRBJ2-2; 10 bases are shared with TRBD1. Trimming removed 0 bases from V and 5 bases from J; junction bases left unmatched: 12. Per germline, CDR1 KGHSH and CDR2 LQKENI. The CDR3 consists of 19 residues. In nucleotides, the CDR3 is TGTGCCAGCTCACCACCCGCTGAAACGACAGGGGGCATAACCGGGGAGCTGTTTTTT. Protein sequence: CASSPPAETTGGITGELFF.

The chain employs TRBV11-2 and TRBJ2-7, with 9 bases fitting TRBD2. CDR1 SGHAT and CDR2 FQNNGV come from the germline V gene. Trimming took 6 bases from V and 2 from J; bases not matched to a gene: 8. The CDR3 is made up of 15 amino acids. The chain's CDR3 is CASSSLAGLPYEQYF. For the CDR3, the DNA is TGTGCCAGCAGTAGCCTAGCGGGACTGCCCTACGAGCAGTACTTC.

This sequence joins TRBV9 and TRBJ1-2, with 7 bases lining up with TRBD1. The CDR3 runs 17 residues. Looked up from germline, CDR1 is SGDLS and CDR2 is YYNGEE. Germline trimming cut 3 bases from V and 7 bases from J; bases unmatched to any gene: 18. The CDR3 sequence is CASSDRDSNRRGGGYTF. The CDR3 DNA reads TGTGCCAGCAGCGACCGGGACAGTAATCGCCGGGGGGGTGGCTACACCTTC. Full variable domain (missing parts from reference TRBV9 and TRBJ1-2): DSGVTQTPKHLITATGQRVTLRCSPRSGDLSVYWYQQSLDQGLQFLIQYYNGEERAKGNILERFSAQQFPDLHSELNLSSLELGDSALYFCASSDRDSNRRGGGYTFGSGTRLTVV.

V gene TRBV5-1 combines with J gene TRBJ1-4; D gene unclear. CDR1 and CDR2 from the germline V gene are SGHRS and YFSETQ. The CDR3 has 15 amino acids. V gave up 2 bases and J gave up 5 bases, with 13 bases separating them. DNA for the CDR3: TGCGCCAGCAGCTTCGAAGGCTCGAGGAATGAAAAACTGTTTTTT. This encodes CASSFEGSRNEKLFF.

The V call is TRBV27, the J call TRBJ2-5; 12 nucleotides line up with TRBD2. Looked up from germline, CDR1 is MNHEY and CDR2 is SMNVEV (reference sequence). After removal of 5 bases from V and 5 bases from J, the junction contained 9 bases not matched to a gene. There are 16 residues in the CDR3. CDR3 coding DNA: TGTGCCAGCAGTCGAAAGACTAGCGGGAGCAAGGAGACCCAGTACTTC. Translation gives CASSRKTSGSKETQYF.

In this sample, this clone turned up many times. Other DNA sequences in this sample translate to the same CDR3. This chain joins TRBV7-3 and TRBJ2-2; D not resolved. CDR1 is SGHTA, CDR2 FQGTGA, per germline. The CDR3 is made up of 14 amino acids. Trimming left V 2 bases short and J 2 bases short, with 6 bases between. CDR3 DNA sequence: TGTGCCAGCAGCTTACTGCTAAACACCGGGGAGCTGTTTTTT. Translating it yields CASSLLLNTGELFF.

The chain carries TRBV19 and TRBJ1-6; D unclear. CDR1 is LNHDA and CDR2 is SQIVND in the germline V gene (reference sequence). The CDR3 is 15 amino acids. The ends were cut back, 1 base at V and 9 bases at J, with 13 bases in the middle. The DNA for the CDR3 is TGTGCCAGTAGTATAGGTCTCGTCGGTCGTTCACCCCTCCACTTT. It translates to CASSIGLVGRSPLHF.